These T cell receptor beta chains were read from a single sample in a study of T cells in Graves' hyperthyroidism and ophthalmopathy. TCRdb ran MiXCR on the multiplex PCR reads and lists one entry per CDR3 protein. The data contain approximately 530,000 distinct CDR3 sequences, over 15% of them seen just once; the ten biggest clones take up 15% to 20%. Sequencing input: blood. The receptors originated from a woman younger than 35 with Graves' hyperthyroidism. The conserved cysteine and the conserved F or W are not part of the CDR3 here. A D gene is named only where the DNA matches it firmly.

TRBV12-3/TRBV12-4 TRBD1 ASSTGGKSPLH
TRBV5-1 TRBD2 ASSVGGGTYNEQF
TRBV11-2 TRBD2 ASSLGTSGEY
TRBV5-5 TRBD2 ASSRIREGSDQF
TRBV10-3 TRBD2 AIRGAGVSDTQY
TRBV13 NA ASSLGGMSNEKLF
TRBV12-3/TRBV12-4 TRBD2 ASSFSLGGRGLSGELF
TRBV5-8 NA ASSLGTGLGNEQF
TRBV7-6 NA ASSLSLARRISYNEQF
TRBV5-1 NA ASSLSTWGLSYNDQF
TRBV2 NA ASRAVLFNEKLF
TRBV20-1 TRBD2 SARDSSGTMREQY
TRBV20-1 NA SASKVQARGTEAF
TRBV18 TRBD1 ASSPSTGVTGELF
TRBV12-3/TRBV12-4 TRBD2 ASSFVSSGLGPGELF
TRBV3-1 TRBD1 ASSQEGQANYEQY
TRBV6-1 NA ASSTVRDGQF
TRBV7-6 TRBD2 ASSLTGGGKTQY
TRBV29-1 NA SVARDLTLGYT
TRBV24-1 NA ATSGPGPENTGELF
TRBV28 NA ASSLPTYEQY
TRBV20-1 NA SASFEGGRSTDTQY
TRBV28 NA ASSLGNGGEQY
TRBV5-5 TRBD1 ASSTTFGTVNEKLF
TRBV7-2 TRBD2 ASSLVVGGNNEQF
TRBV13 NA ASSLNQESLNTGELF
TRBV5-1 TRBD2 ASSSTGLAGADTQY
TRBV20-1 NA SATPPGATNEQF
TRBV12-3/TRBV12-4 NA ASSLGPSTDTQY
TRBV28 TRBD1 ASTIQGENYGYT
TRBV10-3 NA AISAGGEQF
TRBV7-2 NA ASSAPARPEVYGYT
TRBV5-1 TRBD1 ASSTGDPSTDTQY
TRBV7-9 NA ASSLEAKNTEAF
TRBV6-2/TRBV6-3 NA ASRGVYSNQPQH
TRBV29-1 NA SVAFFGGADTEAF
TRBV5-4 NA ASKEMNTEAF
TRBV29-1 TRBD1 SVRTGVGTGELF
TRBV20-1 NA SARLRLGYNEQF
TRBV28 NA ASSPYGLLPYNEQF
TRBV27 TRBD2 ASSFGTSGSYEQY
TRBV19 TRBD2 ASTPTSGTDTQY
TRBV6-1 NA ASSTGDGGEKLF
TRBV12-3/TRBV12-4 NA ASPLGSGYGELF
TRBV2 NA ASSENGAGGNIQY
TRBV6-1 NA ASSAIDSFSGNALY
TRBV3-1 NA ASSQTGQTEAF
TRBV15 NA ATSLGRPTDTQY
TRBV25-1 NA ASSDMARASPLH
TRBV2 NA ASYPIPGNTEAF
TRBV6-1 TRBD2 ASSGLAGAYGEQF
TRBV19 NA ASSIDQSYEQY
TRBV11-2 NA ASSFGQTAYEQY
TRBV4-1 NA ATHPGPGRNTEAF
TRBV6-2/TRBV6-3 TRBD1 ASSYSTGALNTEAF
TRBV2 TRBD2 ASSDRPGLAGSWETQY
TRBV29-1 NA SVTIPSDTQY
TRBV9 NA ASSVAIAVAFDNEQF
TRBV5-1 NA ASAERADTQY
TRBV19 NA ASSIRVEGGELF